This T cell receptor (beta chain) was sequenced in a study of PD-L1 blockade in urothelial cancer. Study-wide context: Patients with male sex and bladder-origin urothelial cancer accounted for most of the roughly 30 enrolled.

Profiling relied on immunoSEQ multiplex PCR, and the TCRdb table lists in-frame clones only, not all of them. The table includes about 38,000 clones, about 82% detected once. Germline trimming cut 5 bases from V and 7 bases from J; bases unmatched to any gene: 6. The germline gives CDR1 SGHTA, CDR2 FQGNSA. This CDR3 is 16 amino acids long. Indicated time point: pretreatment peripheral blood. The patients' disease, urothelial carcinoma, was locally advanced or metastatic. Sample numbers ranged from 1 to 8 per patient, encompassing pretreatment and on-treatment collections. This specimen was PBMCs, taken around atezolizumab (anti-PD-L1) treatment. This sequence originates from an elderly man with urothelial cancer. This rearrangement joins TRBV7-2 to TRBJ2-1; 15 nucleotides agree with TRBD2. The CDR3 sequence is CASSRGLAGGLNEQFF. CDR3 DNA sequence: TGTGCCAGCAGCAGGGGACTAGCGGGAGGACTAAATGAGCAGTTCTTC.